The 20 T cell receptor beta chains in this list originate from one sample, sequenced in a study of cytomegalovirus exposure and HLA in healthy donors. Researchers ran the PCR with 60 Vbeta and 13 Jbeta primers. Using immunoSEQ multiplex PCR, the repertoire was profiled, and TCRdb retains in-frame clones only, with some absent. The sample records about 150,000 clones, 70% to 80% being singletons. Sequenced material: PBMCs. All receptors derive from a man aged 25 to 40 in good health and CMV-seronegative.

This chain uses TRBV29-1 with TRBJ1-2; D perhaps matches TRBD1 (5 bases). Between the trimmed V and J ends, which lost 3 bases and 4 bases, there was a span of 9 bases. The germline gives CDR1 SQVTM, CDR2 ANQGSEA. The CDR3 runs to 12 residues. CDR3 nucleotides: TGCAGCGTTGAGGGGGGGGGCTATGGCTACACCTTC. This codes for CSVEGGGYGYTF.

V and J are TRBV7-3 and TRBJ1-2, with D hard to call. Deletions cut 5 bases from V and 0 bases from J, with 7 bases between. Germline CDR1 and CDR2: SGHTA and FQGTGA. The CDR3 is 13 amino acids. The DNA of the CDR3 is TGTGCCAGCAGCCCTTCCCCTAACTATGGCTACACCTTC. It codes for CASSPSPNYGYTF. Full variable domain (remainder filled in from reference TRBV7-3 and TRBJ1-2): GAGVSQTPSNKVTEKGKYVELRCDPISGHTALYWYRQSLGQGPEFLIYFQGTGAADDSGLPNDRFFAVRPEGSVSTLKIQRTERGDSAVYLCASSPSPNYGYTFGSGTRLTVV.

The chain uses TRBV6-5 and TRBJ2-1; 9 bases line up with TRBD2. With 6 bases clipped from V and 4 bases from J, the junction kept 4 bases outside the gene matches. Germline V gene sequence: CDR1 MNHEY, CDR2 SVGAGI. The CDR3 is 14 amino acids. The CDR3 nucleotides read TGTGCCAGCAGCCGGACTAGCGATTACAATGAGCAGTTCTTC. This codes for CASSRTSDYNEQFF.

V is TRBV2 and J is TRBJ1-1; 9 bases align to TRBD1. The CDR3 length is 14 residues. The germline V gene encodes CDR1 SNHLY and CDR2 FYNNEI. J gave up 8 bases and V 7 bases, and 11 bases lay outside the gene matches. CDR3 loop: CASTGGQGIREAFF. CDR3 DNA: TGTGCCAGCACTGGCGGACAGGGGATTAGAGAAGCTTTCTTT. Filled out from reference TRBV2 and TRBJ1-1, the complete variable domain reads EPEVTQTPSHQVTQMGQEVILRCVPISNHLYFYWYRQILGQKVEFLVSFYNNEISEKSEIFDDQFSVERPDGSNFTLKIRSTKLEDSAMYFCASTGGQGIREAFFGQGTRLTVV.

The CDR3 spells CAWSVTGNVGTEAFF. The DNA of the CDR3 is TGTGCCTGGAGTGTAACCGGGAACGTGGGCACTGAAGCTTTCTTT. The V gene is TRBV30, the J gene TRBJ1-1; D remains ambiguous. The CDR3 length is 15 residues. Trimming removed 0 bases at V and 4 bases at J, with 15 bases between. Germline V CDR1 and CDR2: GTSNPN, SVGIG (reference sequence).

The sample holds one count of this clone. The chain joins TRBV7-6 to TRBJ2-5, with 16 bases that match TRBD2. The CDR3 length is 17 residues. Trimming removed 5 bases from V and 1 base from J; junction bases left unmatched: 4. The V gene's germline CDR1 is SGHVS and CDR2 FNYEAQ. The CDR3 protein is CASSTGLAGGPQETQYF. DNA for the CDR3: TGTGCCAGCAGCACGGGACTAGCGGGAGGGCCCCAAGAGACCCAGTACTTC.

The genes are TRBV6-4 and TRBJ2-3; 8 bases fit TRBD2. The V gene's germline CDR1 is MRHNA and CDR2 SNTAGT. Trimming cost V 2 bases and J 0 bases; bases outside gene matches: 4. There are 16 residues in the CDR3. The CDR3 DNA reads as TGTGCCAGCAGTGACAGCGCTAGCGGGAGCACAGATACGCAGTATTTT. It encodes CASSDSASGSTDTQYF.

The J gene is TRBJ2-3, the V gene TRBV2; D is possibly TRBD2 (6 bases). The CDR3 runs to 15 residues. Trimming removed 2 bases from V and 1 base from J, with 10 bases in between. CDR1 and CDR2 from the germline V gene are SNHLY and FYNNEI. The CDR3 loop is CASSEQRAGTDTQYF. CDR3 nucleotides: TGTGCCAGCAGTGAACAGCGGGCCGGCACAGATACGCAGTATTTT.

The V call is TRBV4-2, the J call TRBJ2-1, with TRBD2 identical over 8 bases. V gave up 4 bases and J gave up 8 bases; unmatched junction bases: 13. The CDR3 contains 16 residues. Germline loops: CDR1 LGHNA, CDR2 YNFKEQ. The CDR3 spells CASSLRLASGSYEQFF. Here the CDR3 DNA reads TGTGCCAGCAGCCTACGACTCGCGAGCGGGAGCTATGAGCAGTTCTTC.

This clone appeared a few times. The V call is TRBV2, the J call TRBJ2-2; 15 bases fit TRBD2. The CDR3 consists of 17 residues. CDR1 SNHLY and CDR2 FYNNEI come from the germline V gene. Losses at the gene ends were 7 bases for V and 6 bases for J; bases not matched to a gene: 9. The CDR3 sequence is CASILGTSGRRAGELFF. DNA for the CDR3: TGTGCCAGCATCTTAGGGACTAGCGGGAGGCGCGCCGGGGAGCTGTTTTTT.

Remarks on this clone: Other DNA sequences in this specimen translate into the identical CDR3. J is TRBJ1-2 and V is TRBV6-1; 9 bases line up with TRBD1. CDR3 length equals 14 residues. Trimming at V came to 11 bases and at J to 3 bases, leaving 10 bases not matched to a gene. Germline-derived CDR1 and CDR2 are MNHNS and SASEGT. The chain's CDR3 is CASRTGQGDYGYTF. CDR3 in DNA: TGTGCCTCACGTACGGGACAGGGTGACTATGGCTACACCTTC.

The chain carries TRBV5-1 and TRBJ1-1; possible D gene TRBD1, 6 bases. Trimming left V 4 bases short and J 0 bases short, with 10 bases between. Per the germline V gene, CDR1 is SGHRS and CDR2 is YFSETQ. CDR3 size: 14 residues. Here the CDR3 DNA reads TGCGCCAGCAGCGGTACAGGGCTGAACACTGAAGCTTTCTTT. This gives the protein CASSGTGLNTEAFF.

V is TRBV5-6 and J is TRBJ1-4; D possibly corresponds to TRBD1 (5 bases). Trimming left V 0 bases short and J 8 bases short, with 8 bases between. The CDR3 extends over 13 amino acids. Per the germline V gene, CDR1 is SGHDT and CDR2 is YYEEEE. CDR3 in amino acids: CASSLAGDEKLFF. DNA for the CDR3: TGTGCCAGCAGCTTGGCGGGGGACGAAAAACTGTTTTTT.

CDR3 DNA sequence: TGCGCCAGCAGCTTGGTAGTTGGCGGGAGGGCCCTTAACAATGAGCAGTTCTTC. As protein: CASSLVVGGRALNNEQFF. This chain uses TRBV5-1 with TRBJ2-1; TRBD2 aligns across 9 bases. The CDR3 loop spans 18 amino acids. Per the germline V gene, CDR1 is SGHRS and CDR2 is YFSETQ. With V trimmed by 0 bases and J by 5 bases, 12 bases remained unmatched.

The gene calls are TRBV6-1 and TRBJ2-7; D uncertain. Trimming took off 6 bases at V and 4 bases at J, with 7 bases between the two ends. The length of the CDR3 is 11 residues. Germline V gives CDR1 MNHNS, CDR2 SASEGT. As DNA, the CDR3 is TGTGCCAGCAGGATAACTTACGAGCAGTACTTC. Its protein is CASRITYEQYF.

This clone came up once. The rearrangement uses TRBV10-2 and TRBJ2-5; TRBD2 matches 12 bases. Germline V CDR1 and CDR2: WSHSY, SAAADI. The CDR3 totals 17 residues. Unmatched junction bases numbered 11, after V lost 7 bases and J lost 2 bases. The CDR3 DNA reads as TGCGCCAGCACCGAGCCCCTCGGACTAGCGGGACAAGAGACCCAGTACTTC. It is translated as CASTEPLGLAGQETQYF.

This clone showed up just once. J is TRBJ2-7 and V is TRBV27; D is perhaps TRBD1 (5 bases). V was trimmed by 6 bases and J by 6 bases, leaving 12 bases between them. CDR1 and CDR2 from the germline V gene are MNHEY and SMNVEV (reference sequence). This CDR3 is built from 12 residues. CDR3 DNA: TGTGCCAGCAGACCTGGGGCAGGCGAGCAGTACTTC. It encodes CASRPGAGEQYF.

This clone has only a few counts. V usage is TRBV7-3 and J usage is TRBJ2-5; 11 nucleotides align to TRBD1. This CDR3 has 15 residues. The germline gives CDR1 SGHTA, CDR2 FQGTGA. The J segment lost 1 base and the V segment lost 5 bases, leaving 3 bases of the junction unmatched. The CDR3 DNA is TGTGCCAGCAGCCCCGGGACAGGGGGCCAAGAGACCCAGTACTTC. Its translation: CASSPGTGGQETQYF.

This clone was counted a few times. The chain has TRBV18 and TRBJ1-2; 7 bases are shared with TRBD1. After removal of 3 bases from V and 1 base from J, the junction contained 5 bases not matched to a gene. The CDR3 sequence is 15 residues long. From germline, CDR1 is KGHSH and CDR2 LQKENI. Here the CDR3 reads CASSPQTGYNYGYTF. In DNA, the CDR3 is TGTGCCAGCTCACCCCAGACAGGGTATAACTATGGCTACACCTTC.

The rearrangement joins TRBV7-3 to TRBJ2-3, with a possible D match to TRBD2 (5 bases). The CDR3 runs 14 residues. V was pared by 2 bases and J by 2 bases, with 8 bases between. Germline V CDR1 and CDR2: SGHTA, FQGTGA. The CDR3: CASSLLGDTDTQYF. CDR3 sequence (DNA): TGTGCCAGCAGCTTATTGGGAGACACAGATACGCAGTATTTT.